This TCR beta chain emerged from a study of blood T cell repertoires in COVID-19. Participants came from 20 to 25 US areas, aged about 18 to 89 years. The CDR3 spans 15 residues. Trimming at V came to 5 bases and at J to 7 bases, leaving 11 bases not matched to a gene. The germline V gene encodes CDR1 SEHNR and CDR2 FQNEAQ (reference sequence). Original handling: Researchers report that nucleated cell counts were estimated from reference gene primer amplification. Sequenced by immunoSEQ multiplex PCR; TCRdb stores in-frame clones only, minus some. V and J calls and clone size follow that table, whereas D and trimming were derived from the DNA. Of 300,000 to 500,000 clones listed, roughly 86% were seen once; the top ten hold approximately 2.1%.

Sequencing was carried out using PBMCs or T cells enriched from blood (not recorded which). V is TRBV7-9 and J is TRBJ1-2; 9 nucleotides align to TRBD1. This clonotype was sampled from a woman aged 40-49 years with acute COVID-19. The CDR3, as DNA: TGTGCCAGCAGCCCTAGGGACAGGGAATTTGGTGGCTACACCTTC. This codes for CASSPRDREFGGYTF.